The 6 T cell receptor beta chains in this list originate from one sample, sequenced in a study of beta chain features in type 1 diabetes. Expressed TCRB transcripts were sequenced after all isolated RNA was converted to cDNA. TCRdb's table, derived via immunoSEQ multiplex PCR, lists solely in-frame clones and lacks some. The sample holds about 140,000 clones, roughly 10% seen once. The sequenced sample was central memory CD4+ T cells from blood. The receptors were sampled from a middle-aged woman in good health.

There are a few counts of this clone. The chain employs TRBV4-3 and TRBJ2-3, with D perhaps matching TRBD2 (5 bases). Trimming pared 4 bases from V and 2 bases from J, leaving 19 bases between. This CDR3 comprises 17 residues. CDR1 is LGHNA and CDR2 is YSLEER in the germline V gene. The CDR3 bases are TGCGCCAGCAGCCCTGGAGGCCCAGGCGCGGACACAGATACGCAGTATTTT. It yields the protein CASSPGGPGADTDTQYF.

Of note for this clone: This sample also contains other DNA sequences that code for the same CDR3. The genes are TRBV11-2 and TRBJ1-2, with D maybe TRBD1 (5 bases). The CDR3 totals 15 residues. The V gene lost 1 base and the J gene lost 2 bases, with 11 bases spanning the gap. Per germline, CDR1 SGHAT and CDR2 FQNNGV. The CDR3 DNA follows: TGTGCCAGCAGCTTAGGAGTGGCAGGGAACTATGGCTACACCTTC. It is translated as CASSLGVAGNYGYTF.

This clone was observed a handful of times. The junction does not match germline at one end; this may be a read error. The gene calls are TRBV6-1 and TRBJ2-1; TRBD2 aligns across 16 bases. The CDR3 runs 17 residues. Per germline, CDR1 MNHNS and CDR2 SASEGT. CDR3 in DNA: TGTGCCATCAGTGCCTCCGGGACTAGCGGGGGGGACAATGAGCAGTTCTTC. Protein: CAISASGTSGGDNEQFF.

This clone has ten or more counts. CDR3 loop: CASKSISQGPDTQYF. The CDR3 bases are TGTGCCAGCAAATCGATCTCCCAGGGTCCAGATACGCAGTATTTT. The chain has TRBV27 and TRBJ2-3; possible D gene TRBD1, 5 bases. The germline V gene has CDR1 MNHEY and CDR2 SMNVEV (reference sequence). The CDR3 consists of 15 residues. The V gene lost 7 bases and the J gene lost 4 bases, with 18 bases spanning the gap.

In this sample, this clone is medium-sized (0.01 to 0.1%). CDR3 sequence (DNA): TGTGCCAGCAGCCAAGATAATTCGGCAGGAACCTACGAGCAGTACTTC. This gives the protein CASSQDNSAGTYEQYF. The genes are TRBV14 and TRBJ2-7; D gene uncertain. V lost 0 bases, J lost 2 bases, and 14 bases lay in between. This CDR3 spans 16 amino acids. The germline V gene encodes CDR1 SGHDN and CDR2 FVKESK.

The chain employs TRBV11-3 and TRBJ2-2, with 9 bases lining up with TRBD2. Per germline, CDR1 SGHNT and CDR2 YENEEA. V lost 1 base, J lost 0 bases, and 6 bases stayed unmatched. There are 18 residues in the CDR3. The CDR3, as DNA: TGTGCCAGCAGCTTAGTAGCGGGGGAATCACCGAACACCGGGGAGCTGTTTTTT. This codes for CASSLVAGESPNTGELFF.